Each of the 5 T cell receptor beta chains below was sequenced from the same sample in a study of cytomegalovirus exposure and HLA in healthy donors. This table comes from immunoSEQ multiplex PCR, and its TCRdb copy is limited to in-frame clones, with some not included. The sample contains 150,000 to 200,000 clones, roughly 84% of which appear only once. The sample taken for sequencing was PBMCs. These receptors were taken from a woman aged 18-29 years in good health and CMV-seropositive.

J is TRBJ2-3 and V is TRBV2, with 9 bases aligning to TRBD1. CDR1 is SNHLY, CDR2 FYNNEI, per germline. The V and J ends lost 8 bases and 10 bases, in that order; junction bases with no gene match: 10. This CDR3 region has 13 residues. CDR3 DNA sequence: TGTGCCAGCGGTAGGGACAGGGAAAGACCGCAGTATTTT. Translated, it gives CASGRDRERPQYF.

This chain uses TRBV13 with TRBJ2-7; TRBD1 might be the D (5 bases). The CDR3 is 13 residues long. Trimming left V 5 bases short and J 5 bases short, with 13 bases between. Germline V gene lookup returns CDR1 PRHDT and CDR2 FYEKMQ (reference sequence). CDR3 bases: TGTGCCAGCAGCCTAAGAAGGGGTGACGAGCAGTACTTC. Protein sequence: CASSLRRGDEQYF.

This chain connects TRBV19 to TRBJ1-5, with a possible D match to TRBD1 (5 bases). CDR1 and CDR2 from the germline V gene are LNHDA and SQIVND (reference sequence). Trimming took 3 bases from V and 5 from J, leaving 11 bases between them. The CDR3 extends over 14 amino acids. In DNA form, the CDR3 reads TGTGCCAGTAGTATTTTGCAGGGTGATCAGCCCCAGCATTTT. Residues: CASSILQGDQPQHF.

The chain recombines TRBV11-2 with TRBJ2-7; 10 nucleotides agree with TRBD1. Germline V gene data show CDR1 as SGHAT and CDR2 as FQNNGV. With V trimmed by 5 bases and J by 2 bases, 6 bases remained unmatched. This CDR3 region has 15 residues. In nucleotides, the CDR3 is TGTGCCAGCAGCCCCCGGGGACAGGGGCCCTACGAGCAGTACTTC. Translation gives CASSPRGQGPYEQYF.

The rearrangement links TRBV27 to TRBJ2-1, with D perhaps TRBD1 (5 bases). The CDR3 is 14 amino acids. V was clipped by 8 bases and J by 4 bases, with 15 bases between them. Looked up from germline, CDR1 is MNHEY and CDR2 is SMNVEV (reference sequence). This CDR3 is CASVSGMGYNEQFF. CDR3 DNA: TGTGCCAGCGTTTCAGGGATGGGTTACAATGAGCAGTTCTTC.